The 2 T cell receptor beta chains given below trace back to one sample, sequenced in a study of T-cell reconstitution after alpha-beta-depleted transplantation in children. Researchers prepared the TCRbeta library using unique molecular identifiers, the study reports. TCRdb passed the PCR reads through MiXCR, listing each CDR3 protein once. The repertoire holds 610,000 or so distinct CDR3 sequences, 20% to 30% seen once, with around 36% in the top ten. This sample comprised PBMCs, obtained before TCRalphabeta/CD19-depleted stem cell transplant. These receptors were collected from a boy younger than two with Wiskott-Aldrich syndrome, due to receive a stem cell transplant.

The chain employs TRBV20-1 and TRBJ2-1; D gene uncertain. Germline values: CDR1 DFQATT, CDR2 SNEGSKA (reference sequence). V lost 0 bases, J lost 2 bases, and 11 bases lay in between. The CDR3 extends over 15 amino acids. CDR3 protein: CSARDPVAAYNEQFF. CDR3 nucleotide sequence: TGCAGTGCTAGAGATCCCGTAGCCGCCTACAATGAGCAGTTCTTC.

This clonotype has a handful of counts. The chain employs TRBV7-2 and TRBJ2-3, with 10 bases fitting TRBD2. Trimming cost V 3 bases and J 4 bases; bases outside gene matches: 7. The CDR3 has 16 amino acids. CDR1 and CDR2 (germline): SGHTA, FQGNSA. The CDR3 bases are TGTGCCAGCAGCTTCATCAGCGGGAGGGCGCCAGATACGCAGTATTTT. Its protein product is CASSFISGRAPDTQYF.